This TCR beta chain was profiled in a study of PD-1 blockade in classical Hodgkin lymphoma. Time point described: cycle 4 day 1 (C4D1), after five to seven weeks of nivolumab. Relapse after autologous stem cell transplantation occurred in every patient, and brentuximab vedotin exposure varied. V was clipped by 4 bases and J by 4 bases, with 13 bases between them. From germline, CDR1 is LGHNA and CDR2 YNFKEQ. The CDR3 is 14 residues long. Study-wide results and caveats: Still unresolved is the cause of the repertoire differences, which may be disease activity or prior therapy.

As regards this clone: Its specificity is not known.

Assay used: immunoSEQ multiplex PCR; TCRdb lists only in-frame clones, some missing. The data contain around 45,000 clones, roughly 78% of them singletons. The specimen comprised peripheral blood mononuclear cells (PBMCs), sampled before the fourth cycle of nivolumab. This TCR derives from a human donor with classical Hodgkin lymphoma. V and J are TRBV4-2 and TRBJ1-2; possibly TRBD1 for D (5 bases). The DNA for the CDR3 is TGTGCCAGCAGCCCCAGTGGGGGAGGCTATGGCTACACCTTC. Its protein is CASSPSGGGYGYTF.